The 24 T cell receptor beta chains listed next were all sequenced from one sample in a study of blood T cell repertoires in COVID-19. TCRdb's copy holds only in-frame clones and misses some; the assay was immunoSEQ multiplex PCR. Of more than 350,000 clones in the sample, about 86% were seen once. Input material: PBMCs or T cells enriched from blood (not recorded which). These receptor sequences come from a woman between 50 and 59 years old who had recovered from COVID-19.

CDR3 sequence (DNA): TGTGCCAGCAGCTTAGGGACAGGGTTACACGAGCAGTACTTC. It yields the protein CASSLGTGLHEQYF. V gene TRBV5-6 combines with J gene TRBJ2-7; 9 bases line up with TRBD1. V trimming: 2 bases; J trimming: 5 bases; junction bases outside the gene matches: 5. CDR3 length: 14 amino acids. Germline V gene lookup returns CDR1 SGHDT and CDR2 YYEEEE.

The chain couples TRBV7-8 to TRBJ2-7; 10 bases are shared with TRBD2. The germline CDR1 and CDR2 sequences are SGHVS and FQNEAQ. Unmatched junction bases numbered 4, after V lost 5 bases and J lost 0 bases. This CDR3 has 15 residues. The CDR3 reads CASSRAGGLSYEQYF. In DNA form, the CDR3 reads TGTGCCAGCAGCCGAGCGGGGGGGCTCTCCTACGAGCAGTACTTC.

The genes are TRBV3-1 (or the pseudogene TRBV3-2) and TRBJ1-1; D possibly corresponds to TRBD1 (5 bases). CDR3 length: 14 residues. The ends were cut back, 4 bases at V and 4 bases at J, with 13 bases in the middle. Germline V gives CDR1 LGHDT, CDR2 YNNKEL (reference sequence). This CDR3 reads CASSRMSQGTEAFF. The CDR3 DNA sequence: TGTGCCAGCAGCCGCATGTCGCAGGGCACTGAAGCTTTCTTT.

The chain couples TRBV6-4 to TRBJ2-2, with TRBD1 identical over 7 bases. Germline assignment: CDR1 MRHNA and CDR2 SNTAGT. The CDR3 loop spans 14 amino acids. The J segment lost 7 bases and the V segment lost 4 bases, leaving 6 bases of the junction unmatched. The CDR3 DNA is TGTGCCAGCAGTGTGGTGACAGGGAGCGGGGAGCTGTTTTTT. This translates into CASSVVTGSGELFF.

The rearrangement links TRBV7-6 to TRBJ2-7; 7 bases match TRBD2. Germline CDR1 SGHVS, CDR2 FNYEAQ. V lost 8 bases to trimming and J lost 0 bases; unmatched junction nucleotides: 10. This CDR3 comprises 15 residues. The CDR3 DNA reads as TGTGCCAGCCGAGAGCTAGCGGAAAGCTCCTACGAGCAGTACTTC. Encoded protein: CASRELAESSYEQYF.

The chain uses TRBV7-9 and TRBJ2-3; tentatively, D is TRBD2 (5 bases). V dropped 4 bases and J dropped 0 bases, with 17 bases sitting between them. CDR3 size: 17 residues. Germline values: CDR1 SEHNR, CDR2 FQNEAQ (reference sequence). CDR3 sequence: CASSSTLGGSSTDTQYF. DNA of the CDR3: TGTGCCAGCAGCTCCACCCTTGGAGGAAGTAGCACAGATACGCAGTATTTT.

The chain recombines TRBV7-2 with TRBJ1-4; no definite D call. Germline lookup yields CDR1 SGHTA and CDR2 FQGNSA. The CDR3 is made up of 15 amino acids. Trimming removed 4 bases at V and 0 bases at J, with 9 bases between. This CDR3 is CASSSQVATNEKLFF. DNA for the CDR3: TGTGCCAGCAGCTCTCAGGTTGCAACTAATGAAAAACTGTTTTTT.

In DNA form, the CDR3 reads TGTGCCAGCAGGTGGACAGGGATGAGCACTGAAGCTTTCTTT. Protein product: CASRWTGMSTEAFF. V gene TRBV27 combines with J gene TRBJ1-1; 8 bases are shared with TRBD1. Germline values: CDR1 MNHEY, CDR2 SMNVEV (reference sequence). V lost 6 bases to trimming and J lost 4 bases; unmatched junction nucleotides: 7. This CDR3 is 14 amino acids long.

This chain connects TRBV20-1 to TRBJ2-5; D unclear. V was clipped by 4 bases and J by 2 bases, with 5 bases between them. The CDR3 runs 11 residues. Germline loops: CDR1 DFQATT, CDR2 SNEGSKA (reference sequence). CDR3 DNA sequence: TGCAGTGCTAACAGACAAGAGACCCAGTACTTC. Protein sequence: CSANRQETQYF.

This clone was counted between two and nine times. This chain connects TRBV3-1 (or the pseudogene TRBV3-2) to TRBJ1-2; TRBD1 might be the D (6 bases). The CDR3 sequence is 13 residues long. V lost 3 bases to trimming and J lost 8 bases, with 13 bases between them. Per the germline V gene, CDR1 is LGHDT and CDR2 is YNNKEL (reference sequence). The CDR3 spells CASSQSAGAGYTF. Written as DNA, the CDR3 is TGTGCCAGCAGCCAGAGCGCAGGGGCCGGCTACACCTTC.

This clone was recorded a few times. J is TRBJ1-4 and V is TRBV7-8; a weak D match, TRBD1 (6 bases). The V end lost 2 bases, the J end lost 12 bases, and 10 bases lay between the germline ends. CDR3 length: 12 amino acids. CDR1 is SGHVS and CDR2 is FQNEAQ in the germline V gene. The CDR3 is CASSLRGHELFF. The CDR3 DNA is TGTGCCAGCAGCTTAAGGGGACATGAACTGTTTTTT.

The chain couples TRBV5-4 to TRBJ1-1; no clear D. The CDR3 has 13 residues. Germline CDR1 SGHNT, CDR2 YYREEE (reference sequence). V lost 3 bases to trimming and J lost 1 base, with 7 bases between them. The CDR3 region is CASSYFGNTEAFF. Here the CDR3 DNA reads TGTGCCAGCAGCTACTTCGGGAACACTGAAGCTTTCTTT. Complete variable domain (other parts from reference TRBV5-4 and TRBJ1-1): ETGVTQSPTHLIKTRGQQVTLRCSSQSGHNTVSWYQQALGQGPQFIFQYYREEENGRGNFPPRFSGLQFPNYSSELNVNALELDDSALYLCASSYFGNTEAFFGQGTRLTVV.

The chain is built from TRBV10-3 and TRBJ1-2; D is perhaps TRBD1 (5 bases). From germline, CDR1 is ENHRY and CDR2 SYGVKD. V was trimmed by 2 bases and J by 6 bases, leaving 19 bases between them. The CDR3 runs to 16 residues. The CDR3, as DNA: TGTGCCATCAGTGAGAATAGGCAGGGCCCCAGGAATGGCTACACCTTC. Its translation: CAISENRQGPRNGYTF.

The chain links TRBV5-1 to TRBJ1-1; perhaps TRBD1 as D (5 bases). Germline V gives CDR1 SGHRS, CDR2 YFSETQ. The ends were cut back, 4 bases at V and 7 bases at J, with 14 bases in the middle. The CDR3 runs 13 residues. The CDR3 here is CASSPRDGLEAFF. The CDR3 DNA reads as TGCGCCAGCAGCCCGCGGGACGGCCTTGAAGCTTTCTTT.

This chain links TRBV5-1 with TRBJ1-4; 8 nucleotides agree with TRBD1. This CDR3 spans 13 amino acids. With V trimmed by 2 bases and J by 8 bases, 2 bases remained unmatched. Germline values: CDR1 SGHRS, CDR2 YFSETQ. The CDR3 protein is CASSFTGGEKLFF. As DNA, the CDR3 is TGCGCCAGCAGCTTTACAGGGGGGGAAAAACTGTTTTTT.

This clone has more than one count but fewer than ten. The J gene is TRBJ2-3, the V gene TRBV5-1, with D uncertain. The germline V and J ends were trimmed by 4 bases and 3 bases, with 12 bases remaining between them. Germline V gives CDR1 SGHRS, CDR2 YFSETQ. The CDR3 length is 14 residues. The CDR3 nucleotides are TGCGCCAGCAGCCGTCAAGAAGCAACAGATACGCAGTATTTT. Protein product: CASSRQEATDTQYF.

This chain connects TRBV21-1 to TRBJ2-3; TRBD2, the table's D call, lacks a check against the DNA. TRBV21-1 represents a pseudogene. The CDR3 has 13 amino acids. The DNA of the CDR3 is TGTGCCAGGCTAGCAGAGGAGATGGATACGCAGTATTTT. It translates to CARLAEEMDTQYF.

The chain links TRBV6-5 to TRBJ1-3; D not resolved. The CDR3 contains 13 residues. Trimming cost V 10 bases and J 0 bases, with 10 bases left between them. Germline V gives CDR1 MNHEY, CDR2 SVGAGI. The CDR3 nucleotides read TGTGCCACCGGAAGGAGCTCTGGAAACACCATATATTTT. Amino acid sequence: CATGRSSGNTIYF.

Only one count was recorded for this clone. V gene TRBV6-1 combines with J gene TRBJ1-3; no firm D call. The CDR3 has 17 amino acids. With 0 bases removed from V and 0 bases from J, the gap between germline ends came to 12 bases. Germline V gene sequence: CDR1 MNHNS, CDR2 SASEGT. CDR3 loop: CASSEAAAGASGNTIYF. The CDR3 nucleotides read TGTGCCAGCAGTGAAGCTGCTGCAGGCGCCTCTGGAAACACCATATATTTT.

V gene TRBV2 combines with J gene TRBJ1-2; tentative D call: TRBD1 (6 bases). Germline lookup yields CDR1 SNHLY and CDR2 FYNNEI. This CDR3 is built from 16 residues. Trimming left V 6 bases short and J 2 bases short, with 19 bases between. The CDR3 nucleotides read TGTGCCAGCAGGAAGGGGGGGACCCAAGGCAACTATGGCTACACCTTC. It yields the protein CASRKGGTQGNYGYTF. Full variable domain (outside the CDR3, taken from reference TRBV2 and TRBJ1-2): EPEVTQTPSHQVTQMGQEVILRCVPISNHLYFYWYRQILGQKVEFLVSFYNNEISEKSEIFDDQFSVERPDGSNFTLKIRSTKLEDSAMYFCASRKGGTQGNYGYTFGSGTRLTVV.

This chain joins TRBV19 and TRBJ2-1; possible D gene TRBD2, 5 bases. Germline V gives CDR1 LNHDA, CDR2 SQIVND (reference sequence). The CDR3 loop spans 13 amino acids. Trimming pared 5 bases from V and 9 bases from J, leaving 14 bases between. This CDR3 reads CASSAGQWGEQFF. CDR3 coding DNA: TGTGCCAGTAGTGCGGGCCAGTGGGGTGAGCAGTTCTTC.

This chain uses TRBV9 with TRBJ2-3, with TRBD2 identical over 9 bases. CDR1 and CDR2 from the germline V gene are SGDLS and YYNGEE. The CDR3 is made up of 17 amino acids. The trim removed 3 bases at V and 6 bases at J, leaving 14 bases unmatched. The CDR3 spells CASSASGAGGQVDTQYF. Written as DNA, the CDR3 is TGTGCCAGCAGCGCTTCTGGGGCGGGGGGGCAGGTGGATACGCAGTATTTT.

This clone occurred a few times. Distinct nucleotide sequences in the sample also encode this CDR3. The CDR3 nucleotides read TGCGCCAGTAGGGCGACAGCTAACTATGGCTACACCTTC. This sequence encodes CASRATANYGYTF. V gene TRBV5-1 combines with J gene TRBJ1-2, with D tentatively TRBD1 (5 bases). Trimming removed 8 bases at V and 0 bases at J, with 11 bases between. Germline loops: CDR1 SGHRS, CDR2 YFSETQ. The CDR3 runs to 13 residues.

This clone was counted a single time. The chain recombines TRBV15 with TRBJ1-6, with TRBD1 identical over 8 bases. The CDR3 is 15 residues long. The germline gives CDR1 LNHNV, CDR2 YYDKDF (reference sequence). V gave up 5 bases and J gave up 10 bases; unmatched junction bases: 10. The CDR3 coding sequence is TGTGCCACCAGCTGGAAGACAGGGGAAGGGTCACCCCTCCACTTT. Its translation is CATSWKTGEGSPLHF.